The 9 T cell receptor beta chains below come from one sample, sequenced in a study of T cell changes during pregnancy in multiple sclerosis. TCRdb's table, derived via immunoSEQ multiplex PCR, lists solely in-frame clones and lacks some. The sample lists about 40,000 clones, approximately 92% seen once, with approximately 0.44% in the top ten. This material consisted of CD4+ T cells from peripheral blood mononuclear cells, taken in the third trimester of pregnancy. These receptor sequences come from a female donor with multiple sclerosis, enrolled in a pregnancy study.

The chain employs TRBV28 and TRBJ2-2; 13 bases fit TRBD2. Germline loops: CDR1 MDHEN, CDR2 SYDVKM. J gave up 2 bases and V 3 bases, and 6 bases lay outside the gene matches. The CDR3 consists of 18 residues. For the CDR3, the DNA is TGTGCCAGCAGTTTCCCGGGACTAGCGGGGCCTAACACCGGGGAGCTGTTTTTT. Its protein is CASSFPGLAGPNTGELFF.

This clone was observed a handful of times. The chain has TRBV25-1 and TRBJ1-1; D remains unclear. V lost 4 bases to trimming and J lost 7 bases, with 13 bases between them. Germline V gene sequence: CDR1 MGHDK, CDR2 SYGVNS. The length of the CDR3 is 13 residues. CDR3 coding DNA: TGTGCCAGCAGTGGAGTCGGGGTAGGTGAAGCTTTCTTT. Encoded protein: CASSGVGVGEAFF.

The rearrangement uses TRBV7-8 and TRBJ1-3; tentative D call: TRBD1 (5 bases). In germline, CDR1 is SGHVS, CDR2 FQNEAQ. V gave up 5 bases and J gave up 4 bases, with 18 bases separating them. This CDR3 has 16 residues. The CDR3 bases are TGTGCCAGCAGCCCTCGATGGAGGGGATACGGAAACACCATATATTTT. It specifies CASSPRWRGYGNTIYF.

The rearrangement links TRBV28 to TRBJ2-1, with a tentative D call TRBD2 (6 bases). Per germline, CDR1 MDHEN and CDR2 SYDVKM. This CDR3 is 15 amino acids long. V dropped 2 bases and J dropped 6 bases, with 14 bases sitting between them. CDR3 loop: CASSLPGVRSNEQFF. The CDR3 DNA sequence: TGTGCCAGCAGTTTACCGGGAGTTCGGAGCAATGAGCAGTTCTTC.

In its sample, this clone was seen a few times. In nucleotides, the CDR3 is TGTGCCAGCAGCACGCCAGCCCCCGGGACAGCAAACATCTATGGCTACACCTTC. This gives the protein CASSTPAPGTANIYGYTF. J is TRBJ1-2 and V is TRBV9, with 7 positions matching TRBD1. This CDR3 spans 18 amino acids. The V segment lost 4 bases and the J segment 4 bases; nucleotides outside the gene matches: 19. Germline loops: CDR1 SGDLS, CDR2 YYNGEE.

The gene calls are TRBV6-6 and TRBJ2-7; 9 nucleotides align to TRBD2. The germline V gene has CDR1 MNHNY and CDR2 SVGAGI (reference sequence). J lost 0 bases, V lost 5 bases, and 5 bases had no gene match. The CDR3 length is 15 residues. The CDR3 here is CASSNSGSSSYEQYF. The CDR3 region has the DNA TGTGCCAGCAGTAATAGCGGGAGTAGCTCCTACGAGCAGTACTTC.

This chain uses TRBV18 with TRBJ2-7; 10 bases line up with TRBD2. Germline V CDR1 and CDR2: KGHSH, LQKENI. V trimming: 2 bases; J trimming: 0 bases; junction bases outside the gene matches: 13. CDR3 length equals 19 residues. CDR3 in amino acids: CASSPIPKTSGASSYEQYF. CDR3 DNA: TGTGCCAGCTCACCAATTCCGAAAACTAGCGGGGCGAGCTCCTACGAGCAGTACTTC. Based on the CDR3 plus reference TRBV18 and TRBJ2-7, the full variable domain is NAGVMQNPRHLVRRRGQEARLRCSPMKGHSHVYWYRQLPEEGLKFMVYLQKENIIDESGMPKERFSAEFPKEGPSILRIQQVVRGDSAAYFCASSPIPKTSGASSYEQYFGPGTRLTVT.

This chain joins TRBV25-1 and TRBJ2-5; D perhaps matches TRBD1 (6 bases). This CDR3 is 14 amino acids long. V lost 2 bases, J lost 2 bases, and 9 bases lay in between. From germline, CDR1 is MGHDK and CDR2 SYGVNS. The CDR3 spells CASSEQQGQETQYF. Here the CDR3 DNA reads TGTGCCAGCAGTGAACAGCAGGGGCAAGAGACCCAGTACTTC.

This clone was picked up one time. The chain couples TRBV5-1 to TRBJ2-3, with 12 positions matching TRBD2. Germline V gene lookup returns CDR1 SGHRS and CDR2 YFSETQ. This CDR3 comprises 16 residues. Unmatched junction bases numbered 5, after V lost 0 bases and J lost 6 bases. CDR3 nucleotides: TGCGCCAGCAGCTTGGCGACTAGCGGGAGTAGGGATACGCAGTATTTT. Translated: CASSLATSGSRDTQYF.